The clone carrying this T cell receptor beta chain was observed a handful of times. A J-beta primer mix and a sample-barcoded 5' primer were used in a second PCR of roughly 7 to 12 cycles. TCRdb re-derived calls from the 5' RACE reads in MiXCR, one entry per CDR3 protein. The repertoire holds 1.5 million to 2 million distinct CDR3 sequences, with 25% to 30% as singletons. This specimen belongs to a study of blood T cells in healthy people across ages. This CDR3 comprises 15 residues. Germline CDR1 SGHRS, CDR2 YFSETQ. The V end lost 3 bases, the J end lost 0 bases, and 13 bases lay between the germline ends.

The sequencing input was blood. V is TRBV5-1 and J is TRBJ2-7; D may be TRBD1 (5 bases). This receptor was obtained from a woman aged 25 to 45 in good health. CDR3 region: CASSSTTGDSYEQYF. The CDR3 region has the DNA TGCGCCAGCAGCTCGACAACAGGAGACTCCTACGAGCAGTACTTC.